This paragraph covers one T cell receptor beta chain sequence. What it binds is unknown. Carried by the TCR beta cDNA libraries were unique molecular identifiers. cDNA molecules numbering around 450,000 came from approximately 1 to 10 million T cells. TCRdb passed the PCR reads through MiXCR, listing each CDR3 protein once. The repertoire holds roughly 570,000 distinct CDR3 sequences, with 34% as singletons. The CDR3 contains 13 residues. The V end lost 1 base, the J end lost 3 bases, and 6 bases lay between the germline ends. Germline loops: CDR1 ENHRY, CDR2 SYGVKD. This record comes from a study of post-analysis software for immune sequencing data. Study conclusions and caveats: Compared with controls, patients showed significantly lower normalized Chao1 diversity. Five or six TRBV segments, TRBV5-6, TRBV5-1 and TRBV20-1 among them, were found more frequent in patients than controls. Samples sharing a preparation batch grouped tightly together when assessed by F measure.

J is TRBJ2-5 and V is TRBV10-3; no definite D call. The sequence was collected from a girl aged 2-17 years with multiple sclerosis. What was sequenced was blood. The CDR3 DNA follows: TGTGCCATCAGTGAGTACGAGAAAGAGACCCAGTACTTC. Amino acids: CAISEYEKETQYF.